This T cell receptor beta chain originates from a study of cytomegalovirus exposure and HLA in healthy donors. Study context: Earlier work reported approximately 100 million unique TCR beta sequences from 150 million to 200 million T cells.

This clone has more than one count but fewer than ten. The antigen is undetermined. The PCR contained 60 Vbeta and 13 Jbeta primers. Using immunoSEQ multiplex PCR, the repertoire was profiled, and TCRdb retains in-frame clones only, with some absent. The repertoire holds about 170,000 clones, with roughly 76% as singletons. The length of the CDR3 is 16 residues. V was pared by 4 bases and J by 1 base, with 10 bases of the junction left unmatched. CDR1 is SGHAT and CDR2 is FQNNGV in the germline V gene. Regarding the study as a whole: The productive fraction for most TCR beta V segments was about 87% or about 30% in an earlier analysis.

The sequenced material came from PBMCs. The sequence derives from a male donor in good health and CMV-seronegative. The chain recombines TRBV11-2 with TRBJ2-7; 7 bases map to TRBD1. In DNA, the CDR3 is TGTGCCAGCAGCTCCTACAGGACAGGTAGTTCCTACGAGCAGTACTTC. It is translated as CASSSYRTGSSYEQYF.